One sample yielded the 21 T cell receptor beta chains listed below, sequenced in a study of T cells in Graves' hyperthyroidism and ophthalmopathy (dated by TCRdb to about 2019). Libraries came from multiplex PCR. The sequencer listed for this sample is Illumina HiSeq 2000. The TCR beta CDR3 regions were amplified from the RNA transcripts. The first round of RT-PCR for the TCR CDR3 was performed with the HTBI primer set and the Qiagen OneStep RT-PCR kit. Using fastp at Q25 and MiXCR, TCRdb reprocessed the public reads and kept productive beta chains. For every CDR3 protein sequence, its rows merge into one entry that carries the most common genes and DNA. The sample table contains roughly 510,000 distinct CDR3 sequences; only one count was recorded for 40% to 50% of them. The ten largest clones represent about two fifths of the sample. The sequencing sample was made of peripheral blood or thyroid tissue (not recorded which). These receptors were obtained from an adult woman with Graves' disease, either hyperthyroidism or ophthalmopathy (not recorded which).

The V gene is TRBV7-8, the J gene TRBJ1-2; D not resolved. The CDR3 loop spans 13 amino acids. Trimming removed 1 base from V and 10 bases from J, with 13 bases in between. Germline-derived CDR1 and CDR2 are SGHVS and FQNEAQ. The CDR3 here is CASSLGGSFDYTF. CDR3 in DNA: TGTGCCAGCAGCTTAGGGGGATCATTTGACTACACCTTC. Based on the CDR3 plus reference TRBV7-8 and TRBJ1-2, the full variable domain is GAGVSQSPRYKVAKRGQDVALRCDPISGHVSLFWYQQALGQGPEFLTYFQNEAQLDKSGLPSDRFFAERPEGSVSTLKIQRTQQEDSAVYLCASSLGGSFDYTFGSGTRLTVV.

This clonotype turned up a few times. This sequence joins TRBV9 and TRBJ2-3; D unclear. This CDR3 has 17 amino acids. V was clipped by 3 bases and J by 0 bases, with 17 bases between them. Germline V gives CDR1 SGDLS, CDR2 YYNGEE. CDR3 sequence (DNA): TGTGCCAGCAGCGCCCATCCCGACGGAACTAGCACAGATACGCAGTATTTT. It is translated as CASSAHPDGTSTDTQYF.

This clonotype was counted many times. The rearrangement links TRBV11-2 to TRBJ2-7; TRBD1 matches 9 bases. The V and J ends lost 5 bases and 3 bases, in that order; junction bases with no gene match: 8. The CDR3 contains 15 residues. The germline V gene has CDR1 SGHAT and CDR2 FQNNGV. CDR3 amino acids: CASSALTGGNYEQYF. DNA of the CDR3: TGTGCCAGCAGCGCTCTAACAGGGGGCAACTACGAGCAGTACTTC.

The rearrangement joins TRBV28 to TRBJ2-7, with no clear D. CDR3 length: 12 residues. From germline, CDR1 is MDHEN and CDR2 SYDVKM. Trimming removed 5 bases from V and 3 bases from J, with 8 bases in between. The CDR3 is CASSQSFYEQYF. The CDR3 DNA follows: TGTGCCAGCAGTCAGTCCTTCTACGAGCAGTACTTC.

This chain connects TRBV7-8 to TRBJ2-7, with 11 bases matching TRBD2. CDR1 is SGHVS and CDR2 is FQNEAQ in the germline V gene. This CDR3 contains 16 residues. The J segment lost 5 bases and the V segment lost 8 bases, leaving 14 bases of the junction unmatched. The CDR3 region has the DNA TGTGCCAGCTCACCAGGTCTAGCGGGAGGATCCAACGAGCAGTACTTC. The encoded protein is CASSPGLAGGSNEQYF.

This clonotype was observed at least ten times. V is TRBV7-3 and J is TRBJ2-2; 7 nucleotides line up with TRBD1. This CDR3 is built from 15 residues. The germline gives CDR1 SGHTA, CDR2 FQGTGA. The V segment lost 5 bases and the J segment 7 bases; nucleotides outside the gene matches: 10. CDR3 in amino acids: CASSPLDRVRGELFF. CDR3 sequence (DNA): TGTGCCAGCAGCCCCCTCGACAGGGTTCGCGGGGAGCTGTTTTTT.

J is TRBJ1-1 and V is TRBV12-3 or TRBV12-4; D is undetermined. V dropped 8 bases and J dropped 4 bases, with 14 bases sitting between them. This CDR3 is 13 amino acids long. As DNA, the CDR3 is TGTGCCAGCTTAGCAGACGGCCCCACTGAAGCTTTCTTT. This codes for CASLADGPTEAFF.

The chain combines TRBV10-3 with TRBJ1-4; D perhaps matches TRBD1 (6 bases). In germline, CDR1 is ENHRY, CDR2 SYGVKD. The CDR3 extends over 13 amino acids. Trimming removed 8 bases at V and 3 bases at J, with 10 bases between. This CDR3 reads CAIGGAANEKLFF. The CDR3 DNA sequence: TGTGCCATCGGGGGGGCGGCTAATGAAAAACTGTTTTTT.

The gene calls are TRBV29-1 and TRBJ2-5, with 9 bases lining up with TRBD1. V lost 5 bases, J lost 5 bases, and 9 bases stayed unmatched. Per germline, CDR1 SQVTM and CDR2 ANQGSEA. The length of the CDR3 is 14 residues. For the CDR3, the DNA is TGCAGCGTTCCAAGACAGGGGGTTGACGAGACCCAGTACTTC. Translated, it gives CSVPRQGVDETQYF.

This clonotype was counted only a few times. The chain uses TRBV10-3 and TRBJ1-1; TRBD1 matches at 9 bases. Looked up from germline, CDR1 is ENHRY and CDR2 is SYGVKD. The CDR3 is 14 residues long. V shed 7 bases, J shed 2 bases, and the junction held 5 bases outside the gene matches. The CDR3 coding sequence is TGTGCCATCACTAGACAGGGGGACAACACTGAAGCTTTCTTT. Its translation is CAITRQGDNTEAFF.

The J gene is TRBJ1-1, the V gene TRBV27; no clear D gene. The CDR3 is made up of 15 amino acids. Trimming pared 5 bases from V and 4 bases from J, leaving 17 bases between. Germline loops: CDR1 MNHEY, CDR2 SMNVEV (reference sequence). CDR3 in amino acids: CASSPLKPAATEAFF. CDR3 bases: TGTGCCAGCAGTCCCCTCAAGCCGGCGGCCACTGAAGCTTTCTTT.

This clonotype was observed many times. The chain combines TRBV9 with TRBJ2-5; D is undetermined. This CDR3 spans 13 amino acids. Trimming pared 2 bases from V and 5 bases from J, leaving 10 bases between. The V gene's germline CDR1 is SGDLS and CDR2 YYNGEE. In DNA, the CDR3 is TGTGCCAGCAGCGTCAGGTACGGGGAGACCCAGTACTTC. This gives the protein CASSVRYGETQYF.

This clonotype was observed once. This rearrangement joins TRBV15 to TRBJ2-5; D perhaps matches TRBD1 (6 bases). The CDR3 has 16 residues. Germline V gives CDR1 LNHNV, CDR2 YYDKDF (reference sequence). Trimming stripped 5 bases from V and 1 base from J, with 17 bases between. This CDR3 reads CATSPSDRDIQETQYF. The CDR3, as DNA: TGTGCCACCAGCCCCTCCGACCGGGACATCCAAGAGACCCAGTACTTC.

The V gene is TRBV6-7, the J gene TRBJ2-7; D is perhaps TRBD2 (5 bases). TRBV6-7 is designated an ORF whose function remains uncertain. CDR3 length: 17 residues. V was pared by 1 base and J by 2 bases, with 18 bases between. CDR3 amino acids: CASSYFPVGEIPYEQYF. The CDR3 region has the DNA TGTGCCAGCAGTTACTTCCCTGTCGGGGAAATTCCCTACGAGCAGTACTTC.

This sequence joins TRBV7-2 and TRBJ2-3; D remains ambiguous. The CDR3 consists of 13 residues. Trimming removed 5 bases at V and 4 bases at J, with 10 bases between. Per germline, CDR1 SGHTA and CDR2 FQGNSA. This chain's CDR3 is CASSQVVADTQYF. Written as DNA, the CDR3 is TGTGCCAGCAGCCAGGTGGTCGCAGATACGCAGTATTTT.

This clonotype was seen at least ten times. The chain is built from TRBV27 and TRBJ2-6; 9 bases map to TRBD1. With V trimmed by 5 bases and J by 2 bases, 4 bases remained unmatched. The CDR3 has 16 amino acids. The germline gives CDR1 MNHEY, CDR2 SMNVEV (reference sequence). The CDR3 sequence: CASSPQGATGANVLTF. The CDR3 bases are TGTGCCAGCAGTCCACAGGGGGCGACTGGGGCCAACGTCCTGACTTTC.

This sequence joins TRBV20-1 and TRBJ2-7; 8 nucleotides agree with TRBD2. There are 12 residues in the CDR3. Germline CDR1 reads DFQATT; CDR2 reads SNEGSKA (reference sequence). The CDR3 nucleotides are TGCAGCACTCGGACTAGCAGCTACGAGCAGTACTTC. Translated: CSTRTSSYEQYF.

The rearrangement links TRBV29-1 to TRBJ2-7; a possible D gene is TRBD2 (6 bases). Trimming removed 0 bases from V and 6 bases from J, with 27 bases in between. Germline lookup yields CDR1 SQVTM and CDR2 ANQGSEA. The CDR3 is made up of 18 amino acids. Here the CDR3 reads CSVEEGIEGRDLPCEQYF. The CDR3 DNA sequence: TGCAGCGTTGAAGAAGGAATAGAGGGCCGGGACTTACCATGCGAGCAGTACTTC.

This clonotype has ten or more counts. V usage is TRBV29-1 and J usage is TRBJ1-1; a weak D match, TRBD1 (5 bases). V was trimmed by 2 bases and J by 1 base, leaving 8 bases between them. This CDR3 is 13 amino acids long. Germline loops: CDR1 SQVTM, CDR2 ANQGSEA. The CDR3 DNA follows: TGCAGCGTTGAAACAGGCCAGAACACTGAAGCTTTCTTT. Translating it yields CSVETGQNTEAFF.

The V gene is TRBV29-1, the J gene TRBJ2-7, with 8 bases identical to TRBD2. The V segment lost 5 bases and the J segment 0 bases; nucleotides outside the gene matches: 0. Germline CDR1 is SQVTM and CDR2 is ANQGSEA. There are 12 residues in the CDR3. The CDR3 region is CSVSGSSYEQYF. Here the CDR3 DNA reads TGCAGCGTTAGCGGGAGCTCCTACGAGCAGTACTTC.

In the case of this clonotype: Because the CDR3 is missing its conserved closing phenylalanine or tryptophan, this is likely a read error. The DNA is omitted, as the CDR3 cannot be located on it reliably, and the CDR3 follows TCRdb's listing. This chain connects TRBV20-1 to TRBJ1-1; TRBD1 reflects the table's D call only, with no check against the DNA. Germline assignment: CDR1 DFQATT and CDR2 SNEGSKA (reference sequence). Ends included, the CDR3 has 11 residues. The CDR3 region is CSAESVGQGIV.